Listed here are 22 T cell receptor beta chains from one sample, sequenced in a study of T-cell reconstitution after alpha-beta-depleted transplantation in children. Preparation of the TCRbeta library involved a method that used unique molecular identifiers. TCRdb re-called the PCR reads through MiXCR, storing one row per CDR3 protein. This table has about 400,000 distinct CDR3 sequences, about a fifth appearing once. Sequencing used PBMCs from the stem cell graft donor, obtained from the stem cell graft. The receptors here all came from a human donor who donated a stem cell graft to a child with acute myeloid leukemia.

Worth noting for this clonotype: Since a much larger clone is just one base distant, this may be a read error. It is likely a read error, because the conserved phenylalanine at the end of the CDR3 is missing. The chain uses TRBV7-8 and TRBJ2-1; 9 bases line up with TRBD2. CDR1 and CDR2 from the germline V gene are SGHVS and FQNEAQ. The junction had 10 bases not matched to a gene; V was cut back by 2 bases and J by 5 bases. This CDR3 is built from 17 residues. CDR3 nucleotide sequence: TGTGCCAGCAGCTTAAGGGCTAGCGGGATTACCCACAATGAGCAGTTCTAC. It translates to CASSLRASGITHNEQFY.

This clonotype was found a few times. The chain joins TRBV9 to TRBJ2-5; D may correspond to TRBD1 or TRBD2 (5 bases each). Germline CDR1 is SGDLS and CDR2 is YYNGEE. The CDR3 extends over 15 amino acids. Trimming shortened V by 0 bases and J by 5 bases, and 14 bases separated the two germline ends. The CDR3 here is CASSVGHRGRETQYF. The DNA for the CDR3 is TGTGCCAGCAGCGTAGGTCACCGGGGCCGCGAGACCCAGTACTTC. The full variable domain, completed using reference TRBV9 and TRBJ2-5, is DSGVTQTPKHLITATGQRVTLRCSPRSGDLSVYWYQQSLDQGLQFLIQYYNGEERAKGNILERFSAQQFPDLHSELNLSSLELGDSALYFCASSVGHRGRETQYFGPGTRLLVL.

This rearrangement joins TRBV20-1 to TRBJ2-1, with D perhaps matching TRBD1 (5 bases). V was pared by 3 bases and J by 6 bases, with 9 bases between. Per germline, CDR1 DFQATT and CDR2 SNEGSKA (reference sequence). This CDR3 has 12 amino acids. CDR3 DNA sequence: TGCAGTGCTAGTCAAGGGGTCAATGAGCAGTTCTTC. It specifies CSASQGVNEQFF.

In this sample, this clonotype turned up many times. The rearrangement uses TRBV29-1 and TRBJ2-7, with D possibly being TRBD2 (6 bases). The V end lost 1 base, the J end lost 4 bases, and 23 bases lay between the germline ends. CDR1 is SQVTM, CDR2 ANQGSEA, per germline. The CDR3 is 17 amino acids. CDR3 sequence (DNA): TGCAGCGTTGAAGGGAAAGGTCTAGGGTATGGGGGGTACGAGCAGTACTTC. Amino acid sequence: CSVEGKGLGYGGYEQYF.

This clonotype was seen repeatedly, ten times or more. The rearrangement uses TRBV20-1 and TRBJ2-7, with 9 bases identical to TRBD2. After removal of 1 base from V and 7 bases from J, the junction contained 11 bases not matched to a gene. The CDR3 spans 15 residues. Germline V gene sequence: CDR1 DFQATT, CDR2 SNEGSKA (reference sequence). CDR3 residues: CSARAWLAGVGEQYF. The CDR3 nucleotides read TGCAGTGCTAGAGCTTGGTTAGCGGGAGTGGGAGAGCAGTACTTC.

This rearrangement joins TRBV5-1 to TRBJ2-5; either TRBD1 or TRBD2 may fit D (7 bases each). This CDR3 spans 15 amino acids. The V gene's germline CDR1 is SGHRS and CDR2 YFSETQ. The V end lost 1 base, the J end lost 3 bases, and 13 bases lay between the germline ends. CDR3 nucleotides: TGCGCCAGCAGCTTGTCCAGGGGGGGTAAAGAGACCCAGTACTTC. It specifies CASSLSRGGKETQYF.

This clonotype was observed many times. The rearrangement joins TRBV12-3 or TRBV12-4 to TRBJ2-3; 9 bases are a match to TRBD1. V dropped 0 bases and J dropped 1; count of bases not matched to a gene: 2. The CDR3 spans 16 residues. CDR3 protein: CASSLADRGGTDTQYF. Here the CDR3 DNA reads TGTGCCAGCAGTTTAGCCGACAGGGGGGGCACAGATACGCAGTATTTT.

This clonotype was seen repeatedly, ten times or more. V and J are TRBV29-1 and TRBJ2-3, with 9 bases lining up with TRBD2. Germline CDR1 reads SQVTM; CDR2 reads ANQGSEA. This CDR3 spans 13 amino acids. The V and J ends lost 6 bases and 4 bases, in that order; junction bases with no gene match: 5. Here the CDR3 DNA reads TGCAGCGTATTAGCGGGAGTGGCAGATACGCAGTATTTT. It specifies CSVLAGVADTQYF.

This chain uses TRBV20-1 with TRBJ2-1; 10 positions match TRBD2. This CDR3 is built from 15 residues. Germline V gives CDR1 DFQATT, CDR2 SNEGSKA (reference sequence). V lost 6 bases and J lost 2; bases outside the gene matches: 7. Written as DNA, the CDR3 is TGCAGTGCACGCTCCGGGACTAGCGCCTACAATGAGCAGTTCTTC. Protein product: CSARSGTSAYNEQFF.

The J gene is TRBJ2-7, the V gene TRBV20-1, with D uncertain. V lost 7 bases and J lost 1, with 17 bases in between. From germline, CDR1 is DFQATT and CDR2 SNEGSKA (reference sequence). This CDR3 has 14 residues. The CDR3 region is CSVTPEQNSYEQYF. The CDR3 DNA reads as TGCAGTGTAACCCCCGAGCAGAATTCCTACGAGCAGTACTTC.

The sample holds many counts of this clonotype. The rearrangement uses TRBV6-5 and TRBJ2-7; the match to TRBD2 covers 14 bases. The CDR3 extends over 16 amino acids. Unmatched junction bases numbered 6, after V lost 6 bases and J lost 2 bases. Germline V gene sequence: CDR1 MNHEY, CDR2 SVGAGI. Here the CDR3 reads CASSRSTSGRAYEQYF. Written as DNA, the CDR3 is TGTGCCAGCAGCCGATCGACTAGCGGGAGGGCCTACGAGCAGTACTTC.

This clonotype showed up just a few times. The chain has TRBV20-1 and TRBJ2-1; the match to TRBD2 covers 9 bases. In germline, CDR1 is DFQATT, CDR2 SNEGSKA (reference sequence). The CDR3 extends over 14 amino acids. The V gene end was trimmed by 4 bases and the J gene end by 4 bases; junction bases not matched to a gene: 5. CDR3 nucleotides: TGCAGTGCTATCCCGGGACTAGCTTACAATGAGCAGTTCTTC. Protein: CSAIPGLAYNEQFF.

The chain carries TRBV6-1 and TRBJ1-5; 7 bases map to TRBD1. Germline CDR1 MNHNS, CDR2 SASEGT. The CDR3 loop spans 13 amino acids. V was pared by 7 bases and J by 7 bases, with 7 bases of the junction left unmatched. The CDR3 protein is CASNTGDRQPQHF. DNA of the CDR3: TGTGCCAGCAATACAGGGGATCGGCAGCCCCAGCATTTT.

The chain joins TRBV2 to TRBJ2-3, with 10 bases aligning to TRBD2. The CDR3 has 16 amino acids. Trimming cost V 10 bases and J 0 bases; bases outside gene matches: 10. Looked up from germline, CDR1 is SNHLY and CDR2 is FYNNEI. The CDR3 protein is CAIPGLAEPSTDTQYF. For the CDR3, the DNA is TGTGCCATCCCCGGACTAGCGGAGCCTAGCACAGATACGCAGTATTTT.

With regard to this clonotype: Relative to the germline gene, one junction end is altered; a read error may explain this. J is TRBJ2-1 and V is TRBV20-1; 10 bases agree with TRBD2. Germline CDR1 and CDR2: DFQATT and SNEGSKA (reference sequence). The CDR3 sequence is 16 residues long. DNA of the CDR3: TGCTGTGCTAGAGCGGCTAGCGGGAGCTCCTACAATGAGCAGTTCTTC. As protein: CCARAASGSSYNEQFF.

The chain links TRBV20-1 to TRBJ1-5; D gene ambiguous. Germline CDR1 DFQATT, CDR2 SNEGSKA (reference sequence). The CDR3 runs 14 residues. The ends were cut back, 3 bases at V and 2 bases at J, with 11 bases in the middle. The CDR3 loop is CSASNHGGNQPQHF. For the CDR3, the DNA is TGCAGTGCTAGTAACCACGGGGGCAATCAGCCCCAGCATTTT.

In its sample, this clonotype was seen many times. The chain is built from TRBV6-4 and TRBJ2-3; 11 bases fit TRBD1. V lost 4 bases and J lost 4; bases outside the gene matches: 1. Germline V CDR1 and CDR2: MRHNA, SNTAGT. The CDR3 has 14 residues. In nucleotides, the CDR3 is TGTGCCAGCAGTGGGACAGGGGGCGCAGATACGCAGTATTTT. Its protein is CASSGTGGADTQYF.

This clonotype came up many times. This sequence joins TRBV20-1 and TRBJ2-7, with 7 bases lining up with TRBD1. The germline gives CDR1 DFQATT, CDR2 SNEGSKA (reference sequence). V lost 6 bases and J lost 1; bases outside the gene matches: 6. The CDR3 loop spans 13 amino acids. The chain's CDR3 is CSATGASSYEQYF. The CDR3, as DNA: TGCAGTGCCACAGGGGCCTCGTCCTACGAGCAGTACTTC.

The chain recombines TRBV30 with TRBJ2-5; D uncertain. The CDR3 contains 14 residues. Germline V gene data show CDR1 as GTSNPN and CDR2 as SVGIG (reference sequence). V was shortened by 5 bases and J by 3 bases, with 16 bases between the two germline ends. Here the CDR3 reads CAWGLDTTKETQYF. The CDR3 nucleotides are TGTGCCTGGGGGCTCGACACCACGAAAGAGACCCAGTACTTC.

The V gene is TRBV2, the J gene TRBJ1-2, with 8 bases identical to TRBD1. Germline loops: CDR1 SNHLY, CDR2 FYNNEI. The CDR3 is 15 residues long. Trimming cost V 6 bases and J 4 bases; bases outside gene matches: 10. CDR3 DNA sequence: TGTGCCAGCAGAGCCGGGACAGGCTCCCTCTATGGCTACACCTTC. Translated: CASRAGTGSLYGYTF.

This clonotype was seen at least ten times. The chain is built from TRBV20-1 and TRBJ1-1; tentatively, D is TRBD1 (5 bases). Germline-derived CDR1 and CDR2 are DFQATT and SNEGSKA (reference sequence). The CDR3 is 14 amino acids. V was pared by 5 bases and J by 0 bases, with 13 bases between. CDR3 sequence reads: CSALLQAMNTEAFF. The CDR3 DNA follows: TGCAGTGCTCTACTACAGGCTATGAACACTGAAGCTTTCTTT.

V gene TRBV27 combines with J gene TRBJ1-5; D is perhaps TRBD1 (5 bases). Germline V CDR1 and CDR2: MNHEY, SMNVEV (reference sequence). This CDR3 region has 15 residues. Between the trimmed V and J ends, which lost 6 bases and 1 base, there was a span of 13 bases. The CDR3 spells CASSKVGASNQPQHF. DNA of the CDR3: TGTGCCAGCAGCAAAGTTGGGGCCAGCAATCAGCCCCAGCATTTT.